The rows below give T cell receptor beta chains drawn from one sample of a study of immune evolution from preneoplasia to lung adenocarcinoma. This table comes from immunoSEQ multiplex PCR, and its TCRdb copy is limited to in-frame clones, with some not included. The sample contains several thousand clones, roughly 87% of which appear only once. The sequenced sample was FFPE invasive lung adenocarcinoma tissue. The receptors shown here come from a person aged 70 to 80 with invasive lung adenocarcinoma. Both conserved end residues are part of each CDR3. Fields, in order: J gene, V gene, CDR3 length, clone size, CDR3 protein. The size field is filled for only some rows; it gives once, few, many or a size class.

>TRBJ2-3|TRBV7-2|15|-
CASSMHRGGTDTQYF
>TRBJ1-4|TRBV5-1|16|-
CASSLGQGLESEKLFF
>TRBJ2-7|TRBV5-8|15|-
CASSRGQGWTYEQYF
>TRBJ2-5|TRBV19|18|-
CASSIRGPGGTSQETQYF
>TRBJ2-2|TRBV10-2|14|-
CASSSGLAGVGLFF
>TRBJ2-1|TRBV30|15|-
CAWSVSGKGYNEQFF
>TRBJ2-3|TRBV7-9|13|-
CASSASGGKTQYF
>TRBJ2-7|TRBV2|11|-
CASSLEYEQYF
>TRBJ2-2|TRBV5-1|16|few
CASSLNGYENTGELFF
>TRBJ2-1|TRBV7-8|14|-
CASSVRDRVNEQFF
>TRBJ2-3|TRBV4-1|19|-
CASSQDRASVGRPTDTQYF
>TRBJ2-5|TRBV11-3|13|-
CASSLISAETQYF
>TRBJ1-2|TRBV28|14|-
CASIHSSGGSGYTF
>TRBJ2-7|TRBV9|17|-
CASSVATGTSGSGEQYF
>TRBJ1-4|TRBV28|14|-
CASNRGQLREKLFF
>TRBJ2-7|TRBV4-1|14|-
CASSQSTGSYEQYF